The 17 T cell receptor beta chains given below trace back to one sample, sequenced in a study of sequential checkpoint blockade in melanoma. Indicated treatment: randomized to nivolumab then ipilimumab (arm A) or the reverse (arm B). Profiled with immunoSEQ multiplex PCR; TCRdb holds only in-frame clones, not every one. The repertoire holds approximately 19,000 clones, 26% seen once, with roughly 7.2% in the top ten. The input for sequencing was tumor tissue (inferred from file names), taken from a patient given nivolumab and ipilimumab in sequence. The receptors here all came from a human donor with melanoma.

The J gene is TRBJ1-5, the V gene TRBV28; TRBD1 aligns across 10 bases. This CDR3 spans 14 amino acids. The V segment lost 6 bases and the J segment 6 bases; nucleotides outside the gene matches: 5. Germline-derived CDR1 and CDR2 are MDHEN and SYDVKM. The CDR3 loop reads CASRAGQGGQPQHF. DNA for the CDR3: TGTGCCAGCAGGGCTGGACAGGGGGGTCAGCCCCAGCATTTT.

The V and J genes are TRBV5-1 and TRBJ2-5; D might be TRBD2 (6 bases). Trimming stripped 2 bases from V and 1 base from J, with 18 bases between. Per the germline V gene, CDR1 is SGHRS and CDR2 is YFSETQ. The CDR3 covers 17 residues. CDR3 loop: CASSLGWGQGGQETQYF. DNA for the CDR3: TGCGCCAGCAGCTTAGGATGGGGTCAGGGAGGCCAAGAGACCCAGTACTTC.

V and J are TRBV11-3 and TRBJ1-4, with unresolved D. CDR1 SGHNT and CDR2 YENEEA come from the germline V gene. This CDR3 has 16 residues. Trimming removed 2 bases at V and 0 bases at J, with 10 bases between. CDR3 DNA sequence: TGTGCCAGCAGCTTACCCTCTACAGCAACTAATGAAAAACTGTTTTTT. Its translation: CASSLPSTATNEKLFF.

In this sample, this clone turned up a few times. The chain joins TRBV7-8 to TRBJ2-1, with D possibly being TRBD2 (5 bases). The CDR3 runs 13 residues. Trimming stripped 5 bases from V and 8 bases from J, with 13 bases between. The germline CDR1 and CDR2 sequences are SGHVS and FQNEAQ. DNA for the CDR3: TGTGCCAGCAGCCCCCGACTAATTCATGAGCAGTTCTTC. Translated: CASSPRLIHEQFF.

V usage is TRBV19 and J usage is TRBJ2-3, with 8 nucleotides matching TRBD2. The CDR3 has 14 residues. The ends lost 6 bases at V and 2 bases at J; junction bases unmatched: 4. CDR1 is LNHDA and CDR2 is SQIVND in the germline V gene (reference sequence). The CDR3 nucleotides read TGTGCCAGTAGGGTTAGCGGGGTCACAGATACGCAGTATTTT. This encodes CASRVSGVTDTQYF.

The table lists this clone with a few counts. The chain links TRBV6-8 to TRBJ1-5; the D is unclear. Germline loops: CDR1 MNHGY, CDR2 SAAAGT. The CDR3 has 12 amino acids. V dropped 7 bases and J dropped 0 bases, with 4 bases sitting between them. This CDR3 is CASTNSNQPQHF. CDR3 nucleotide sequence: TGTGCCAGCACCAATAGCAATCAGCCCCAGCATTTT.

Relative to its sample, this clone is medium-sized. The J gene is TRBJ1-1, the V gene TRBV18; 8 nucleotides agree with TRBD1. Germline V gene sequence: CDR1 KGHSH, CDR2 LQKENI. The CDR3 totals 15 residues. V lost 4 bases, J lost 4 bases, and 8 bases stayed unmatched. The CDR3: CASSQLPGGFTEAFF. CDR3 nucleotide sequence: TGTGCCAGCTCACAGCTACCAGGGGGCTTCACTGAAGCTTTCTTT. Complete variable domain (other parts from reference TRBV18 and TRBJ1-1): NAGVMQNPRHLVRRRGQEARLRCSPMKGHSHVYWYRQLPEEGLKFMVYLQKENIIDESGMPKERFSAEFPKEGPSILRIQQVVRGDSAAYFCASSQLPGGFTEAFFGQGTRLTVV.

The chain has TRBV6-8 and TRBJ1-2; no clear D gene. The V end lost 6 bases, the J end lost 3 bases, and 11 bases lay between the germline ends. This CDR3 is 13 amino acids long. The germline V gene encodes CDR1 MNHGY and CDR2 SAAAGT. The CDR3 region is CASSVKPDYGYTF. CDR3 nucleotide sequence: TGTGCCAGCAGCGTGAAACCTGACTATGGCTACACCTTC.

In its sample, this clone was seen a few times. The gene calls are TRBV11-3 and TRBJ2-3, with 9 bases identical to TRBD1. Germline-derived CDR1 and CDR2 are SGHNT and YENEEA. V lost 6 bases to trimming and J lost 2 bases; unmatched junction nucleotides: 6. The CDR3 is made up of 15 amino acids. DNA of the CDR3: TGTGCCAGCAGGCAAACAGGGGGCAACACAGATACGCAGTATTTT. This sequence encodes CASRQTGGNTDTQYF.

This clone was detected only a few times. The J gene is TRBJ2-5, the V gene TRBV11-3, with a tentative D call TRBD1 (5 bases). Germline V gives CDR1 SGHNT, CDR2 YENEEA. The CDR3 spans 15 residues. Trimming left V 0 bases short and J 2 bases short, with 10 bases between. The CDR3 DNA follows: TGTGCCAGCAGCTTAGATCAGGGCCCACAAGAGACCCAGTACTTC. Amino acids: CASSLDQGPQETQYF.

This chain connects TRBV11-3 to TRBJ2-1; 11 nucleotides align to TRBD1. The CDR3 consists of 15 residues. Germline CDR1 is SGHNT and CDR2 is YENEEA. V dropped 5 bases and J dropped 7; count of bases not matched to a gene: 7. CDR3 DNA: TGTGCCAGCAGCGCCGGGACAGGGGGTTGGAATGAGCAGTTCTTC. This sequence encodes CASSAGTGGWNEQFF.

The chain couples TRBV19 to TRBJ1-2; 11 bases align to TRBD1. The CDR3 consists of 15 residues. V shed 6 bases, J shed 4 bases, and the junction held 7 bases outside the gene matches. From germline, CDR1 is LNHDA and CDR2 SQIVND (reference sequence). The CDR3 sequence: CASSRDRGFGYGYTF. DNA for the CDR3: TGTGCCAGTAGCCGGGACAGGGGGTTCGGCTATGGCTACACCTTC.

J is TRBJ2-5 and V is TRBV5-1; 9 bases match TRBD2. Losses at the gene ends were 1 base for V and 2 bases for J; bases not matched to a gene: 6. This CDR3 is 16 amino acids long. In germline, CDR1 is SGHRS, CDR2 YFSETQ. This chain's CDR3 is CASSLSLAGRQETQYF. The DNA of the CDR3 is TGCGCCAGCAGCTTGAGTCTAGCGGGGCGTCAAGAGACCCAGTACTTC.

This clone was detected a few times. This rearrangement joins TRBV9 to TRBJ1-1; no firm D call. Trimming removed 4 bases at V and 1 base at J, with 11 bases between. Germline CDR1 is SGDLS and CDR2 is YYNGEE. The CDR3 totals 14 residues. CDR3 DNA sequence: TGTGCCAGCAGCCCCCGTTTAGGGAACACTGAAGCTTTCTTT. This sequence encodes CASSPRLGNTEAFF.

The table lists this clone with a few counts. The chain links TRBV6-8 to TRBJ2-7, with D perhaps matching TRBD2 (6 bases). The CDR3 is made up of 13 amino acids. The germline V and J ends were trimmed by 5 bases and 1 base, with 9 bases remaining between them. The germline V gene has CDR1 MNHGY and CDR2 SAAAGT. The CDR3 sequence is CASSEGLSYEQYF. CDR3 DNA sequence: TGTGCCAGCAGTGAGGGACTTTCCTACGAGCAGTACTTC.

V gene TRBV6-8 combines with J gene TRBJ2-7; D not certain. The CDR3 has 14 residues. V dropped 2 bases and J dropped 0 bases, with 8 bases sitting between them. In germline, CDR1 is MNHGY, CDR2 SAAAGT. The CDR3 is CASSYRPSSYEQYF. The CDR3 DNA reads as TGTGCCAGCAGTTACAGGCCCAGCTCCTACGAGCAGTACTTC.

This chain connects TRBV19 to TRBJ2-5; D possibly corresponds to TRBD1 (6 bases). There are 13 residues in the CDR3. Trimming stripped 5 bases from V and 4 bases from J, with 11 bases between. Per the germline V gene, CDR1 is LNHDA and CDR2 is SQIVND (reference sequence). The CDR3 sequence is CASSGGPGETQYF. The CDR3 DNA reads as TGTGCCAGTAGTGGGGGCCCGGGAGAGACCCAGTACTTC. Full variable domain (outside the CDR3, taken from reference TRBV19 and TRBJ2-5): DGGITQSPKYLFRKEGQNVTLSCEQNLNHDAMYWYRQDPGQGLRLIYYSQIVNDFQKGDIAEGYSVSREKKESFPLTVTSAQKNPTAFYLCASSGGPGETQYFGPGTRLLVL.